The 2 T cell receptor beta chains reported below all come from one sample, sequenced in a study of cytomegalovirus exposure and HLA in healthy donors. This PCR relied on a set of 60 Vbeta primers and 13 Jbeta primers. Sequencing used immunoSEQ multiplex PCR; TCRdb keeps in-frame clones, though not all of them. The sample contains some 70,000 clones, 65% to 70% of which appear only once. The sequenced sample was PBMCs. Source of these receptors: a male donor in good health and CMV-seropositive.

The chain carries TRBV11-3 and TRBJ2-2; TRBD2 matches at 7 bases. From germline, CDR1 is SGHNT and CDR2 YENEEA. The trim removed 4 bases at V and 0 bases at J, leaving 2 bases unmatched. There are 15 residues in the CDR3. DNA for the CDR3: TGTGCCAGCAGCTCTAGCGGTACGAACACCGGGGAGCTGTTTTTT. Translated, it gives CASSSSGTNTGELFF.

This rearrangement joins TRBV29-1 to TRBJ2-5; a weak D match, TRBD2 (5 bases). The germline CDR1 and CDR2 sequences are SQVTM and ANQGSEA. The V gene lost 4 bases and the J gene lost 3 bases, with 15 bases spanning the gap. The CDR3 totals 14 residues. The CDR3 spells CSVGGSLGEETQYF. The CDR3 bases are TGCAGCGTTGGAGGGAGCCTGGGAGAAGAGACCCAGTACTTC.